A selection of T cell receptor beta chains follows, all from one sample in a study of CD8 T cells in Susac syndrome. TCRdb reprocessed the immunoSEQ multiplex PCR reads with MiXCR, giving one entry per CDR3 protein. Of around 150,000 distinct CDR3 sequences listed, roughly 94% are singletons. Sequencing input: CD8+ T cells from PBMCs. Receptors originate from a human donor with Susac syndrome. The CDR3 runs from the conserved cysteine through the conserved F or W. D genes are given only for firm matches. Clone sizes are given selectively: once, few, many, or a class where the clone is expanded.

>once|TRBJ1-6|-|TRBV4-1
TGCGCCAGCAGCCAAGGGAATTCACCCCTCCACTTT
CASSQGNSPLHF
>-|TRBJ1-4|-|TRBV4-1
TGCGCCAGCAGCCGAAGGTCGCAGGTAGGGGAAAAACTGTTTTTT
CASSRRSQVGEKLFF
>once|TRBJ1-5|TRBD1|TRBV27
TGTGCCAGCAGTCCAGGGGGCTACGGCAATCAGCCCCAGCATTTT
CASSPGGYGNQPQHF
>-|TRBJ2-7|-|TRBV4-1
TGCGCCAGCAGCCCCGGACTGGTAGGGCCCAAGGGGGCCTACGAGCAGTACTTC
CASSPGLVGPKGAYEQYF
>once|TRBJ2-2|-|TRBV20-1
TGCAGTGCTAGAGATCAGTTGAGGACGGGGACGAACACCGGGGAGCTGTTTTTT
CSARDQLRTGTNTGELFF
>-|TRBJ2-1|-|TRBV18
TGTGCCAGCTCACCACACACTTACAATGAGCAGTTCTTC
CASSPHTYNEQFF
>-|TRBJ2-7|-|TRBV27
TGTGCCAGCAGTTTAGGGCGGGTAGCCTACGAGCAGTACTTC
CASSLGRVAYEQYF
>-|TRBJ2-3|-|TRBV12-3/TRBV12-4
TGTGCCAGCAGTAAGAGACTATTACCTAGCACAGATACGCAGTATTTT
CASSKRLLPSTDTQYF
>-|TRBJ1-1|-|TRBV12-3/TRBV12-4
TGTGCCAGCAGTTTAGACCCTATGGAAGCTTTCTTT
CASSLDPMEAFF
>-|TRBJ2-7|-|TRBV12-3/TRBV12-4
TGTGCCAGCAGTTTTCTAACTCTAGGGGAGCAGTACTTC
CASSFLTLGEQYF
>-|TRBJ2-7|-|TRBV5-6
TGTGCCAGCAGCTTGGTGGGCGCGATATACGAGCAGTACTTC
CASSLVGAIYEQYF
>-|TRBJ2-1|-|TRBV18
TGTGCCAGCTCACCGTCCCTAATACTGCCCTACAATGAGCAGTTCTTC
CASSPSLILPYNEQFF
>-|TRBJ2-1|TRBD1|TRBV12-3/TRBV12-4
TGTGCCAGCACCAGGGGGAGCTCCTACAATGAGCAGTTCTTC
CASTRGSSYNEQFF
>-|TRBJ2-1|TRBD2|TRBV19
TGTGCCAGTAGTACCTCTACTAGCGACGATGAGCAGTTCTTC
CASSTSTSDDEQFF
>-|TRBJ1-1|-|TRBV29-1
TGCAGCGTTGAAGGAGATCTGGGCGTTAGCACTGAAGCTTTCTTT
CSVEGDLGVSTEAFF
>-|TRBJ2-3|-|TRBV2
TGTGCCGCCCCAGGCCTTCGGGATACGCAGTATTTT
CAAPGLRDTQYF
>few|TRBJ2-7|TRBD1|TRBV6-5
TGTGCCAGCAGCCCCCGGACAGGACCGTACTACGAGCAGTACTTC
CASSPRTGPYYEQYF
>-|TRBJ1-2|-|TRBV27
TGTGCCAGCAGTTTATCAGGGGCCTATGGCTACACCTTC
CASSLSGAYGYTF
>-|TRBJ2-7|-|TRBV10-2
TGCGCCAGCAGTGATGCAGGCTCCTACGAGCAGTACTTC
CASSDAGSYEQYF
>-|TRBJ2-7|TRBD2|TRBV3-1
TGTGCCAGCAGCCCGGGACTAGCGGGATTAGGTGAGCAGTACTTC
CASSPGLAGLGEQYF
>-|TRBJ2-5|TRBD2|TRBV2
TGTGCCAGCAGTGAAGTCGGGACTAGCGGGTCCGTTTGGTACTTC
CASSEVGTSGSVWYF
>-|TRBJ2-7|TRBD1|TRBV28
TGTGCCAGCAGTTTAGAGGGGGCCCTGACAGGGGACGTTACCTACGAGCAGTACTTC
CASSLEGALTGDVTYEQYF
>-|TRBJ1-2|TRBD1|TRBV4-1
TGCGCCAGCAGCACACAAACAGGGGCGAGTAACTATGGCTACACCTTC
CASSTQTGASNYGYTF
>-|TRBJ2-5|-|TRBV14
TGTGCCAGCAGCCGCCTGGGGAGCCAAGAGACCCAGTACTTC
CASSRLGSQETQYF
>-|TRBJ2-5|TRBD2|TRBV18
TGTGCCAGCTCACCAGCGGCAGGGAGGGATGGAGAGACCCAGTACTTC
CASSPAAGRDGETQYF
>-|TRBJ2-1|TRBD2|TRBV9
TGTGCCAGCAGCGGGCTAGCGGGAGGGTACAATGAGCAGTTCTTC
CASSGLAGGYNEQFF
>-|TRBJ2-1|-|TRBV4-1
TGCGCCAGCAGCCTAACTAGTGGCGAGCAGTTCTTC
CASSLTSGEQFF
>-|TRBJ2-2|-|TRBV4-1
TGCGCCAGCAGCCAAGTGCCCCCGACTGGGGGCACCGGGGAGCTGTTTTTT
CASSQVPPTGGTGELFF